These 14 T cell receptor beta chains were all obtained from the same sample, sequenced in a study of blood T cell repertoires in COVID-19 (dated by TCRdb to the early 2020s). The protocol used for the library was the immunoSEQ multiplex PCR assay. TCRdb holds this immuneACCESS table with in-frame rearrangements only. Some clones are missing; in checked studies, unresolved V genes explain under half, and the rest has no known cause. This sample comprises under 35,000 clones, approximately 90% of them detected only once. Clones ranked in the top ten supply roughly 5.2% of the sample. The source material was peripheral blood. All receptors come from a human donor in a cohort sampled during active COVID-19.

The rearrangement uses TRBV14 and TRBJ2-1; TRBD2 matches 7 bases. The V segment lost 7 bases and the J segment 12 bases; nucleotides outside the gene matches: 9. The CDR3 is 12 amino acids. Germline CDR1 and CDR2: SGHDN and FVKESK. This CDR3 is CASKGSRGVQFF. In DNA form, the CDR3 reads TGTGCCAGCAAGGGTAGTCGGGGGGTGCAGTTCTTC.

For the CDR3, the DNA is TGTGCCAGCAGTTTACGGGGGGCAGGCTATGGCTACACCTTC. Its translation: CASSLRGAGYGYTF. The chain combines TRBV27 with TRBJ1-2; D might be TRBD1 (6 bases). Germline CDR1 MNHEY, CDR2 SMNVEV (reference sequence). V lost 2 bases, J lost 4 bases, and 11 bases lay in between. The CDR3 runs to 14 residues.

The CDR3 reads CASSLASRGMDTQYF. CDR3 nucleotide sequence: TGCGCCAGCAGCTTGGCCAGCAGGGGGATGGATACGCAGTATTTT. The V call is TRBV5-1, the J call TRBJ2-3; TRBD1 matches at 7 bases. Germline V gene data show CDR1 as SGHRS and CDR2 as YFSETQ. This CDR3 is built from 15 residues. Trimming took 0 bases from V and 6 from J; bases not matched to a gene: 7.

The J gene is TRBJ2-7, the V gene TRBV6-5; D perhaps matches TRBD2 (5 bases). Trimming took 6 bases from V and 2 from J, leaving 14 bases between them. The CDR3 consists of 14 residues. Germline-derived CDR1 and CDR2 are MNHEY and SVGAGI. CDR3 DNA: TGTGCCAGCAGCGCAGAGGGTCCAGCCTACGAGCAGTACGTC. Its protein product is CASSAEGPAYEQYV.

The CDR3 loop reads CASSQQGLANEKLFF. The DNA of the CDR3 is TGCGCCAGCAGTCAACAGGGGCTAGCTAATGAAAAACTGTTTTTT. The rearrangement uses TRBV23-1 and TRBJ1-4; the D gene is possibly TRBD1 (6 bases). TRBV23-1 is filed as an ORF, its function uncertain. This CDR3 has 15 residues. The V and J ends lost 2 bases and 3 bases respectively, with 10 bases between them.

The chain carries TRBV28 and TRBJ1-1, with a weak D call TRBD1 (6 bases). Between the trimmed V and J ends, which lost 5 bases and 11 bases, there was a span of 21 bases. CDR1 is MDHEN, CDR2 SYDVKM, per germline. The CDR3 runs to 14 residues. The CDR3 nucleotides read TGTGCCAGCAGTCCCAACGGGACACCCAGACGGGCTTTCTTT. Translating gives CASSPNGTPRRAFF. Together with reference TRBV28 and TRBJ1-1, the CDR3 gives the full variable domain: DVKVTQSSRYLVKRTGEKVFLECVQDMDHENMFWYRQDPGLGLRLIYFSYDVKMKEKGDIPEGYSVSREKKERFSLILESASTNQTSMYLCASSPNGTPRRAFFGQGTRLTVV.

The chain has TRBV6-6 and TRBJ1-3; no firm D call. CDR1 is MNHNY, CDR2 SVGAGI, per germline (reference sequence). The CDR3 has 14 residues. The germline V and J ends were trimmed by 8 bases and 4 bases, with 15 bases remaining between them. The CDR3 DNA is TGTGCCAGCCAGGTTGTGGTGGCCGGAAACACCATATATTTT. Protein sequence: CASQVVVAGNTIYF.

This clone was recorded a few times. V and J are TRBV6-5 and TRBJ2-1; TRBD2 agrees at 10 bases. Germline trimming cut 4 bases from V and 0 bases from J; bases unmatched to any gene: 3. This CDR3 is built from 16 residues. Germline V gene data show CDR1 as MNHEY and CDR2 as SVGAGI. CDR3 residues: CASSSGLASSYNEQFF. Here the CDR3 DNA reads TGTGCCAGCAGTTCGGGACTAGCGTCCTCCTACAATGAGCAGTTCTTC.

V gene TRBV10-2 combines with J gene TRBJ1-2; maybe TRBD1 (6 bases). Looked up from germline, CDR1 is WSHSY and CDR2 is SAAADI. This CDR3 has 13 amino acids. Trimming left V 4 bases short and J 1 base short, with 7 bases between. This CDR3 reads CASSGGRNYGYTF. CDR3 nucleotides: TGCGCCAGCAGTGGGGGGCGTAACTATGGCTACACCTTC.

The gene calls are TRBV6-2 or TRBV6-3 and TRBJ2-3; 13 nucleotides line up with TRBD2. Germline CDR1 MNHEY, CDR2 SVGEGT. V dropped 3 bases and J dropped 2; count of bases not matched to a gene: 5. The CDR3 spans 17 residues. The CDR3 sequence is CASSYEGLAGPTDTQYF. The DNA of the CDR3 is TGTGCCAGCAGTTATGAGGGACTAGCGGGACCCACAGATACGCAGTATTTT.

In its sample, this clone was seen once. The chain couples TRBV11-2 to TRBJ1-3, with D possibly matching TRBD1 (5 bases). The CDR3 totals 16 residues. V shed 3 bases and J shed 2 bases, with 14 bases lying between them. Per the germline V gene, CDR1 is SGHAT and CDR2 is FQNNGV. CDR3 region: CASSFYGGSAGNTIYF. CDR3 coding DNA: TGTGCCAGCAGCTTCTACGGGGGTTCTGCTGGAAACACCATATATTTT.

J is TRBJ1-1 and V is TRBV27, with TRBD1 as a possible D gene (5 bases). This CDR3 is 14 amino acids long. CDR1 and CDR2 from the germline V gene are MNHEY and SMNVEV (reference sequence). Trimming took off 6 bases at V and 7 bases at J, with 18 bases between the two ends. The CDR3 sequence is CASSQYGDSSEAFF. CDR3 sequence (DNA): TGTGCCAGCAGCCAGTACGGAGACAGCAGTGAAGCTTTCTTT.

Worth noting for this clone: Other nucleotide sequences from this sample produce the same CDR3. The chain joins TRBV6-5 to TRBJ2-5; 12 nucleotides line up with TRBD2. Germline CDR1 and CDR2: MNHEY and SVGAGI. There are 14 residues in the CDR3. Losses at the gene ends were 6 bases for V and 4 bases for J; bases not matched to a gene: 3. The CDR3 loop is CASSSGLAGETQYF. The CDR3 DNA sequence: TGTGCCAGCAGCTCGGGACTAGCGGGAGAGACCCAGTACTTC.

The rearrangement uses TRBV12-3 or TRBV12-4 and TRBJ2-1; D not resolved. The V end lost 7 bases, the J end lost 5 bases, and 12 bases lay between the germline ends. The CDR3 is made up of 13 amino acids. The CDR3 is CASTLTFNNEQFF. For the CDR3, the DNA is TGTGCCAGCACTCTAACGTTCAACAATGAGCAGTTCTTC.